This TCR beta chain comes out of a study of cytomegalovirus exposure and HLA in healthy donors (dated by TCRdb to about 2017). For context, the study as a whole: According to an earlier analysis of around 600 of the donors, about 190 million T cells yielded 120 million or so unique TCR beta sequences and approximately 280 Gb of sequence data. Around 320 gigabases of sequencing data and some 85 million unique TCR sequences were included in an early release covering 550 to 800 HLA-typed donors. Of the roughly 400 genotyped donors, around 81% fell in the genetic ancestry cluster associated with self-reported Caucasian donors. The study was designed to test whether signatures of past pathogen exposure could be identified by cataloging public T cell receptors. The T cell repertoires of roughly 660 subjects were profiled by immunosequencing and related to cytomegalovirus serostatus. Along with the approximately 700-subject first cohort, a separate validation cohort of more than 90 different subjects was used. To predict cytomegalovirus infection status, the study brought together high-throughput TCR immunosequencing, statistical association of individual TCRs with disease status, and machine learning. In a later analysis, previously published TCR beta repertoires from 600 to 850 donors were re-analyzed and high-resolution HLA genotyping was added so that TCR occurrence patterns could be studied. The later analysis used no new phenotypic data to find candidate immune exposures, relying instead on TCR beta sequences and their occurrence across donors. An earlier analysis of a few hundred of the donors applied high-throughput TCR beta sequencing to assess whether each TCR beta V gene segment acted as functional or pseudogenic. Donor age, sex, ethnicity and CMV serostatus were compiled alongside the repertoire data. Genome-wide SNP genotypes for about 65% of the 666 donors were used in a later genetic analysis, which treated that subset as a discovery cohort. All discovery cohort repertoires had been generated on a single sequencing platform. HLA typing covered class I and class II loci at four-digit resolution. Typing coverage varied by locus: about 629-630 donors for A, B, C, DRB1 and DQB1; approximately 560 for DQA1; over 600 for DPA1; approximately 450 for DPB1. Four to six DR-DQ haplotypes were handled as single units for association and clustering, since linkage in the cohort was strong. Across some 400 genotyped donors of the cohort, an average of 235,054 unique TCR beta nucleotide sequences per donor were sequenced, and approximately 17% of those sequences were non-productive. The study at large found these results: An association between a missense DCLRE1C variant and V-gene and J-gene trimming of TCR beta chains was found in a later genetic analysis and replicated in an independent cohort. A total of about 150 TCR beta chains were listed by the study as associated with cytomegalovirus. It was suggested by the authors that the approach could potentially be generalized to other disease states and immunological phenotypes. A further reported finding was that TCR beta sequences accurately predicted the HLA-A and HLA-B alleles for most subjects in the first cohort. Cytomegalovirus status was reported to be diagnosed by the classifier with high specificity and sensitivity in both the original and validation cohorts. HLA typing was unavailable for some donors at each locus, so association tests used only the typed subset. The earlier analysis of 587 of the donors excluded some 15 rarely observed V segments, including chromosome 9 orphons, because counts were too low. In a later analysis, the rate of TCR association differed among HLA loci, with DRB1 alleles having the most associated TCRs and HLA-C alleles having the fewest. In a later analysis, most CMV-associated TCR beta chains were found to appear HLA-restricted, with HLA associations seemingly driven largely by CMV exposure. For the cohort, immune exposure information was limited to CMV serostatus. Broadly in line with IMGT annotations, most TCR beta V segments showed up in productive rearrangements about 87% or about 30% of the time in an earlier analysis of approximately 640 of the donors. In a later analysis, HLA-associated TCR beta chains were found to be more clonally expanded and to have lower generation probabilities than equally common non-associated chains. According to a later analysis, parvovirus B19, influenza, CMV and Epstein-Barr virus appeared linked to several top co-occurrence clusters. Correlated functional status among segregating V segments might reflect linkage disequilibrium, but an unknown experimental factor could not be ruled out. Roughly uniform sequencing depth across donors was assumed in presence/absence analyses, although this assumption may not hold. A later genetic analysis reported fewer N-insertions in productive TCRs among donors in an Asian-associated ancestry cluster than the roughly 650-donor mean. At a false discovery rate of 0.05, a later analysis linked 16,951 TCR beta sequences to specific HLA alleles. Most TCR sequences were observed very rarely across donors, whereas some public TCRs were present in many individuals. The cohort was sequenced for TCR beta chains only, and without alpha or paired-chain data the features that could be detected were limited. A cluster of highly shared sequence variants was judged likely to represent a technical artifact of the sequencing pipeline. A few of the identified cytomegalovirus-associated TCR beta chains were confirmed in vitro to be specific for cytomegalovirus antigens. Assigning TCR associations to individual alleles was difficult when HLA alleles, especially DR and DQ, strongly co-occurred.

The library relied on the immunoSEQ multiplex PCR assay. The multiplex PCR relied on a mix of 60 forward primers for TCR Vbeta segments and 13 reverse primers for TCR Jbeta segments. The CDR3 region of rearranged TCR beta genes was amplified from genomic DNA by a multiplex PCR assay. On the Illumina HiSeq System, the amplified TCR beta libraries were sequenced as 87-base-pair reads. On the authors' methods: A later analysis tallied 80 million to 95 million unique TCR beta chains across the 666 repertoires, and around 10 million of those chains were shared by two or more donors. Raw reads were error-corrected and collapsed into unique sequences by a nearest-neighbor algorithm in which closely related sequences were merged to remove PCR and sequencing errors. To assign V, D and J gene segments, CDR3 sequences were aligned to IMGT reference sequences. For a sequence to be retained, a match of at least six nucleotides was required to both a V gene segment and a J gene segment. A rearrangement was called productive if the CDR3 had no stop codons and remained in frame with V and J, and every other rearrangement was called non-productive. CDR3 was defined according to IMGT convention as the region running from the second conserved V-encoded cysteine to the conserved J-encoded phenylalanine. The earlier analysis of about 570 of the donors excluded any sequence lacking an unambiguous match to a single V gene segment. In an earlier analysis of a few hundred of the donors, V segments were called functional above 56.7% productive rearrangements and were called segregating when the between-donor standard deviation exceeded 5%. A statistical classification framework was developed to diagnose cytomegalovirus status using the catalog of TCR beta chain sequences. In a later analysis, TCR nucleotide sequences were compared against IMGT/GENE-DB human TR gene sequences so that V and J genes could be assigned. In a later analysis, CDR3 sequences and most-parsimonious VDJ recombination scenarios were assigned using the TCRdist pipeline. In a later analysis, each TCR beta chain was defined by its CDR3 amino acid sequence together with its V-gene family, and reads lacking a unique V-gene family were excluded. As a way to deal with suspected cross-contamination and a sequencing artifact, a later analysis dropped 640 or so nucleotide sequences that were highly shared and had low generation probability. For each public chain, a later analysis derived a clonal expansion index from normalized ranks of inferred template counts within each repertoire. In a later analysis, generation probabilities were computed using a VDJ recombination model fitted to out-of-frame rearrangements, and the results were checked against IGoR. In a later analysis, hypergeometric tests were used to score TCR-TCR, TCR-HLA and TCR-CMV co-occurrence, with a repertoire-size bias correction applied to TCR pairs. False discovery rates were estimated in a later analysis by permuting HLA or CMV assignments 20 times. In a later analysis, co-occurring TCRs were grouped with DBSCAN, and TCRdist sequence similarity was added when clustering was performed within HLA-allele-positive subsets. Co-occurrence clustering excluded repertoires with fewer than 30,000 or more than 120,000 public chains, plus five with anomalous nucleotide sharing. The clones in this table, taken by TCRdb from immuneACCESS, are in-frame only. Not every clone is retained; where verified, under half of the shortfall comes from an unresolved V gene, and the cause of the rest is unknown. That table gives V, J and clone size, and the DNA gave D and trimming. The sample contains more than 90,000 clones, under 80% of them found a single time. The ten most abundant clones make up 6.5% to 8.5% of the sample.

To note about this clone: Its antigen is still unknown. Per-nucleotide qualities are absent, and no much larger clonotype sits a single base away.

The cohort was made up of approximately 670 healthy bone marrow donors. At the time of sampling, every cohort member was nominally healthy, though immune exposures that went unrecorded were likely present. CMV serostatus was recorded as positive for about 300 and negative for about 50% of the 666 cohort members, whereas no CMV serostatus was recorded for the donor in question. Each donor provided a peripheral blood sample, and peripheral blood mononuclear cells were used for TCR beta sequencing. The Qiagen DNeasy Blood Extraction Kit was used to extract genomic DNA from the blood cell samples. This TCR was recovered from a human donor in good health. Specimen: PBMCs.

The CDR3 region: CASSPGQGAVEAFF. Read as DNA, the sequence is TGTGCCAGCAGCCCCGGCCAGGGGGCGGTTGAAGCTTTCTTT. This receptor chain uses TRBV7-2 and TRBJ1-1, with TRBD1 matching 8 junction bases. There are 14 amino acids in the CDR3, from cysteine to phenylalanine inclusive. Only CDR3 DNA remains: 42 bases, in frame from the first base. Sequences SGHTA (CDR1) and FQGNSA (CDR2) are obtained from the germline V gene. V loses 5 bases at its end and J loses 7 bases; junction bases beyond the gene matches: 9.